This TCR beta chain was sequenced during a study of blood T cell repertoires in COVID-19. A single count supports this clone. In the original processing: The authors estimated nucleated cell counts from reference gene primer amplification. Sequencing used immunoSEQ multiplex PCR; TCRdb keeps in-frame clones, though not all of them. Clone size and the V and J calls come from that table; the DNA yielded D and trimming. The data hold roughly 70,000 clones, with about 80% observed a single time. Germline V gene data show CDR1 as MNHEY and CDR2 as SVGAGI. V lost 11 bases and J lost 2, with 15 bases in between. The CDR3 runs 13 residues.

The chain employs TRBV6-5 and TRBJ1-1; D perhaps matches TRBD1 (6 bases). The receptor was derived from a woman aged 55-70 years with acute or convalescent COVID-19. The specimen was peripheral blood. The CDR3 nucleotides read TGTGCCTCGACCGGGACACTTAACACTGAAGCTTTCTTT. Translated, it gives CASTGTLNTEAFF.